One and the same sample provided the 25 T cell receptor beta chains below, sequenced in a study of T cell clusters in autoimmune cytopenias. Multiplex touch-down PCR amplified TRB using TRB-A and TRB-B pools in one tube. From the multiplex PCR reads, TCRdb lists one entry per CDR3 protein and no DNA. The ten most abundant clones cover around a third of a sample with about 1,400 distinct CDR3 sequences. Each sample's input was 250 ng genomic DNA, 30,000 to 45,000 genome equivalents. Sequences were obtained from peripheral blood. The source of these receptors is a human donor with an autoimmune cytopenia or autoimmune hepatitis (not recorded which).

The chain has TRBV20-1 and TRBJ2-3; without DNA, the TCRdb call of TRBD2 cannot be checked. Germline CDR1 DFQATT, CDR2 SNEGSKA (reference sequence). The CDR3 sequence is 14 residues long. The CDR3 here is CSANASGSTDTQYF.

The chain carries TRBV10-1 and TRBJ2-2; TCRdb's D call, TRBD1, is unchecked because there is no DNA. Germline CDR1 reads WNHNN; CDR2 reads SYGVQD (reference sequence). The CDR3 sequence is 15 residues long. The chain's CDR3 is CASSEGGLNTGELFF.

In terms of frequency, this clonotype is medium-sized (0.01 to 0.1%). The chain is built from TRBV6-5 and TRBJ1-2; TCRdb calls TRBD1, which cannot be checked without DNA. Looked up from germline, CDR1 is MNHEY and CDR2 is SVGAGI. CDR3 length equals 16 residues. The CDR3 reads CASSLGQGGLNYGYTF.

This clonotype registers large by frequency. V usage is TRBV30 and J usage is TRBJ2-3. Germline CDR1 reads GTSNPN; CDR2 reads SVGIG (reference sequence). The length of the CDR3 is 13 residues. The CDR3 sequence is CAWSVRQRDTQYF.

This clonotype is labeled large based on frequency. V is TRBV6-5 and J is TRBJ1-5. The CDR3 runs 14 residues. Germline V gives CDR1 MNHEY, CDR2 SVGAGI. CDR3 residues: CASSYSPDVKPQHF.

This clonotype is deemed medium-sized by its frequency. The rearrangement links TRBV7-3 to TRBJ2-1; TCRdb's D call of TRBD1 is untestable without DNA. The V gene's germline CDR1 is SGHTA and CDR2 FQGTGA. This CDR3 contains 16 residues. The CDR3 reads CASSSLGQLKQNEQFF. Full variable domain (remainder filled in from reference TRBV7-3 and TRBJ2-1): GAGVSQTPSNKVTEKGKYVELRCDPISGHTALYWYRQSLGQGPEFLIYFQGTGAADDSGLPNDRFFAVRPEGSVSTLKIQRTERGDSAVYLCASSSLGQLKQNEQFFGPGTRLTVL.

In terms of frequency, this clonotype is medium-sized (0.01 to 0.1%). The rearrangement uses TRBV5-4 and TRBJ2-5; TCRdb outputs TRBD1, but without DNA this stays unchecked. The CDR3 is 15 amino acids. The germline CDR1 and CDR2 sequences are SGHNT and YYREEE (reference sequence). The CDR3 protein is CASSAQTGGGETQYF.

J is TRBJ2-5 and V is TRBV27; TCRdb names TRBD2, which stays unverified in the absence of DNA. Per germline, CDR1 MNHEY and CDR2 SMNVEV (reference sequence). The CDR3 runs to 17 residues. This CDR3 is CASSLSASSRGKETQYF.

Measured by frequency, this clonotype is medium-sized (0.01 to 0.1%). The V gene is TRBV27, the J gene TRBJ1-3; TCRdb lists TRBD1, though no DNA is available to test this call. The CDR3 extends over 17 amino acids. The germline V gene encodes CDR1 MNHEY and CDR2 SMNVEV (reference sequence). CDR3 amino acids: CASSPRRRPAGGNTIYF.

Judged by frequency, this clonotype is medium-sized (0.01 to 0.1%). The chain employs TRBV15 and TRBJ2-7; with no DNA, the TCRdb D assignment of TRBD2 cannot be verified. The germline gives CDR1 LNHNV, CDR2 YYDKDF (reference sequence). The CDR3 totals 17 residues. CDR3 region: CATSRDPPAGVGYEQYF.

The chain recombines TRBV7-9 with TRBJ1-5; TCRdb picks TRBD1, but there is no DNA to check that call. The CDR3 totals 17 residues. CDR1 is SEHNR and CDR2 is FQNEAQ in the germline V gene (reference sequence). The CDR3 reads CASSADRVSTGNQPQHF.

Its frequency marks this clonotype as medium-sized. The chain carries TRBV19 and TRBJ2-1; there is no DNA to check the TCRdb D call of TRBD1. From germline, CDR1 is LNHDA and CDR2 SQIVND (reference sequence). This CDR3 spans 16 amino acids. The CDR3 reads CASTDRDLTSYNEQFF.

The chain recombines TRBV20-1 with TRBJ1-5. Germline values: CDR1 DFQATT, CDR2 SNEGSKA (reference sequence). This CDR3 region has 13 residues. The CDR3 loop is CSAPGGGNQPQHF.

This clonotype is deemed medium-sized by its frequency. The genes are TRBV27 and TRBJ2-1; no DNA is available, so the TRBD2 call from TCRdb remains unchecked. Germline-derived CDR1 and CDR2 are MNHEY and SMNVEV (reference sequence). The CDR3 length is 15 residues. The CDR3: CASSSGTEGYNEQFF.

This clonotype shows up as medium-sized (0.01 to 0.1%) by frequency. The CDR3: CASSSAGVYNEQFF. The V and J genes are TRBV27 and TRBJ2-1; TCRdb names TRBD2, which stays unverified in the absence of DNA. The CDR3 length is 14 residues. The germline gives CDR1 MNHEY, CDR2 SMNVEV (reference sequence).

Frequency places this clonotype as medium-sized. CDR3 protein: CASSLDRMEQFF. This chain joins TRBV19 and TRBJ2-1; TCRdb lists TRBD1, though no DNA is available to test this call. CDR3 size: 12 residues. Germline CDR1 and CDR2: LNHDA and SQIVND (reference sequence). Full variable domain (missing parts from reference TRBV19 and TRBJ2-1): DGGITQSPKYLFRKEGQNVTLSCEQNLNHDAMYWYRQDPGQGLRLIYYSQIVNDFQKGDIAEGYSVSREKKESFPLTVTSAQKNPTAFYLCASSLDRMEQFFGPGTRLTVL.

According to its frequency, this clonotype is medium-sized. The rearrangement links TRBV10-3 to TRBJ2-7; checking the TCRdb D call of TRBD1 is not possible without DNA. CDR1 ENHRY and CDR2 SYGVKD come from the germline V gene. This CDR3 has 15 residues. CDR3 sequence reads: CAISDQGKGTYEQYF.

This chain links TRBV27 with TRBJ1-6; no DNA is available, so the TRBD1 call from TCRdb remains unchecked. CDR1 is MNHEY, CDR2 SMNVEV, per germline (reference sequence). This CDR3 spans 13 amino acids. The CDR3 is CASSLRGNSPLHF.

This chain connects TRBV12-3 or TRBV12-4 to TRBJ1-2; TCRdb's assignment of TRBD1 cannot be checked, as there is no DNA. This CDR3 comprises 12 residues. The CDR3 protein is CATRGQGTSYTF.

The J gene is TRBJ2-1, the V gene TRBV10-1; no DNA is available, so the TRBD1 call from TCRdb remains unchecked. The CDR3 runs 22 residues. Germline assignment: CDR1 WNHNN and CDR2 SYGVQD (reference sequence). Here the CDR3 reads CASSESGQVSKTGGSSYNEQFF.

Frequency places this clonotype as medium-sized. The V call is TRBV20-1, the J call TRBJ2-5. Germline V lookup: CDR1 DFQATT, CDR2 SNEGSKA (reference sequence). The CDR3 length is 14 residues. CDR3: CSARDLAVPETQYF.

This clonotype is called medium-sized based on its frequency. CDR3 region: CALNRAQSYEQYF. The chain carries TRBV30 and TRBJ2-7; there is no DNA to check the TCRdb D call of TRBD2. Germline V gene data show CDR1 as GTSNPN and CDR2 as SVGIG (reference sequence). This CDR3 is 13 amino acids long.

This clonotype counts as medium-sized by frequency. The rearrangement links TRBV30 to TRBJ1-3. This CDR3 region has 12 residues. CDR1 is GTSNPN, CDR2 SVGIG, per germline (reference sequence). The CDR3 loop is CAWSVQGYTIYF.

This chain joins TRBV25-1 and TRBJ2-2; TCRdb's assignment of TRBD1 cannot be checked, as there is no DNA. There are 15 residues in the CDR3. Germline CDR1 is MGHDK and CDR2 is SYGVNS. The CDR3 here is CASSLGLGIPGELFF.

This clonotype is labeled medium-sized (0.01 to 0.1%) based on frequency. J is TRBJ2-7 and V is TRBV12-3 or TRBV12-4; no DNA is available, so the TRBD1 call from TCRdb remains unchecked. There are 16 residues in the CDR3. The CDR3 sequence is CASSRYRGASSYEQYF.